This passage covers 21 T cell receptor beta chains from one sample sequenced in a study of CD8 T cells in ankylosing spondylitis. Findings and limits, study-wide: Ankylosing spondylitis blood seemed to carry a telltale TCR beta motif made of fewer than ten highly homologous variants.

These receptors lack a known antigen. TCRdb recomputed calls from the 5' RACE reads with MiXCR, one row per CDR3 protein. There are under 950,000 distinct CDR3 sequences in the sample; roughly 19% occur only once, and roughly a fifth lies in the top ten. The sequenced sample was blood, either unsorted or a sorted T cell fraction (not recorded which). The receptor set was obtained from a male donor with ankylosing spondylitis.

This clonotype was counted only a few times. V usage is TRBV12-3 or TRBV12-4 and J usage is TRBJ2-7; TRBD1 aligns across 7 bases. This CDR3 has 14 residues. V lost 4 bases to trimming and J lost 7 bases; unmatched junction nucleotides: 10. The CDR3 bases are TGTGCCAGCAGTTCGGGACAGCCACCGGGGGAGCAGTACTTC. Its translation is CASSSGQPPGEQYF.

This chain connects TRBV2 to TRBJ2-1, with 11 nucleotides matching TRBD2. CDR3 length: 16 residues. V was clipped by 9 bases and J by 0 bases; unmatched bases: 7. CDR1 SNHLY and CDR2 FYNNEI come from the germline V gene. CDR3 DNA sequence: TGTGCCAGGGCTAGCGGGGGGCCGAGCTCCTACAATGAGCAGTTCTTC. Protein sequence: CARASGGPSSYNEQFF. Full variable domain (outside the CDR3, taken from reference TRBV2 and TRBJ2-1): EPEVTQTPSHQVTQMGQEVILRCVPISNHLYFYWYRQILGQKVEFLVSFYNNEISEKSEIFDDQFSVERPDGSNFTLKIRSTKLEDSAMYFCARASGGPSSYNEQFFGPGTRLTVL.

This clonotype was observed a handful of times. This chain joins TRBV7-2 and TRBJ1-3; D uncertain. Trimming cost V 1 base and J 0 bases, with 7 bases left between them. The CDR3 is 15 amino acids. The germline gives CDR1 SGHTA, CDR2 FQGNSA. The CDR3 DNA is TGTGCCAGCAGCTTAGTGGCAGTCTCTGGAAACACCATATATTTT. This encodes CASSLVAVSGNTIYF.

The J gene is TRBJ2-7, the V gene TRBV2; maybe TRBD1 (6 bases). Trimming left V 11 bases short and J 0 bases short, with 17 bases between. Per the germline V gene, CDR1 is SNHLY and CDR2 is FYNNEI. CDR3 length: 14 residues. The CDR3, as DNA: TGTGCCTTGCATCGGACAGCCAACTCCTACGAGCAGTACTTC. This encodes CALHRTANSYEQYF.

This chain joins TRBV25-1 and TRBJ2-4, with D perhaps TRBD1 or TRBD2 (5 bases each). The CDR3 is 16 amino acids. Germline CDR1 reads MGHDK; CDR2 reads SYGVNS. V lost 3 bases, J lost 8 bases, and 20 bases lay in between. The CDR3 DNA is TGTGCCAGCAGTGACCCGGGGCCCCTTTCGTCGCACATTCAGTACTTC. Translating it yields CASSDPGPLSSHIQYF.

This clonotype showed up just a few times. The chain employs TRBV27 and TRBJ2-7, with D tentatively TRBD1 or TRBD2 (6 bases each). CDR3 length equals 15 residues. Germline CDR1 is MNHEY and CDR2 is SMNVEV (reference sequence). With 6 bases removed from V and 2 bases from J, the gap between germline ends came to 17 bases. The DNA for the CDR3 is TGTGCCAGCAGCTTAAAAGGGGGGCAAGCCTACGAGCAGTACTTC. Translating it yields CASSLKGGQAYEQYF.

The V and J genes are TRBV29-1 and TRBJ1-1, with TRBD1 matching 9 bases. V was pared by 4 bases and J by 3 bases, with 9 bases of the junction left unmatched. The CDR3 consists of 15 residues. Germline assignment: CDR1 SQVTM and CDR2 ANQGSEA. The CDR3 sequence is CSVGGQGWGYTEAFF. The CDR3 DNA follows: TGCAGCGTTGGGGGACAGGGCTGGGGTTACACTGAAGCTTTCTTT.

This clonotype was picked up a small number of times. This sequence joins TRBV12-3 or TRBV12-4 and TRBJ2-7; maybe TRBD1 (5 bases). There are 13 residues in the CDR3. V shed 3 bases and J shed 7 bases, with 13 bases lying between them. The CDR3 nucleotides are TGTGCCAGCAGTTTGTCCCAGGGTTGGGAGCAGTACTTC. As protein: CASSLSQGWEQYF.

This clonotype was recorded a few times. This rearrangement joins TRBV20-1 to TRBJ1-2; D gene unclear. V dropped 0 bases and J dropped 2 bases, with 13 bases sitting between them. The germline CDR1 and CDR2 sequences are DFQATT and SNEGSKA (reference sequence). The CDR3 spans 15 residues. The CDR3 reads CSARDLTPGNYGYTF. The CDR3, as DNA: TGCAGTGCTAGAGATCTAACTCCCGGAAACTATGGCTACACCTTC.

The chain carries TRBV12-3 or TRBV12-4 and TRBJ1-5; no definite D call. V lost 1 base and J 3 bases, leaving 4 bases between the germline ends. The CDR3 sequence is 13 residues long. The CDR3 coding sequence is TGTGCCAGCAGTTTAGACATCAATCAGCCCCAGCATTTT. Its protein product is CASSLDINQPQHF.

This rearrangement joins TRBV7-3 to TRBJ2-5; 15 bases fit TRBD2. There are 17 residues in the CDR3. Germline loops: CDR1 SGHTA, CDR2 FQGTGA. The junction had 7 bases not matched to a gene; V was cut back by 5 bases and J by 3 bases. CDR3: CASSEGLAGGFKETQYF. The CDR3 DNA follows: TGTGCCAGCAGCGAGGGACTAGCGGGAGGATTCAAAGAGACCCAGTACTTC.

This clonotype came up a few times. V usage is TRBV4-2 and J usage is TRBJ2-3, with 16 bases that match TRBD2. This CDR3 contains 18 residues. Germline lookup yields CDR1 LGHNA and CDR2 YNFKEQ. V was pared by 3 bases and J by 3 bases, with 6 bases of the junction left unmatched. CDR3 in amino acids: CASSQSGLAGGRTDTQYF. The CDR3 DNA reads TGTGCCAGCAGCCAGTCGGGACTAGCGGGGGGGCGAACAGATACGCAGTATTTT.

The table lists this clonotype with a few counts. The genes are TRBV27 and TRBJ2-3; D is unresolved. This CDR3 region has 11 residues. V dropped 4 bases and J dropped 11 bases, with 10 bases sitting between them. Germline CDR1 MNHEY, CDR2 SMNVEV (reference sequence). The CDR3 region is CASSSAIGQYF. In DNA form, the CDR3 reads TGTGCCAGCAGTTCCGCTATTGGGCAGTATTTT.

This clonotype has more than one count but fewer than ten. The chain joins TRBV20-1 to TRBJ2-3; tentative D call: TRBD2 (5 bases). Germline V lookup: CDR1 DFQATT, CDR2 SNEGSKA (reference sequence). The CDR3 is 13 amino acids. Trimming took off 6 bases at V and 2 bases at J, with 12 bases between the two ends. Here the CDR3 reads CSALGVATDTQYF. DNA of the CDR3: TGCAGTGCACTAGGAGTGGCCACAGATACGCAGTATTTT.

This chain joins TRBV7-6 and TRBJ2-4, with 10 bases fitting TRBD2. This CDR3 is 14 amino acids long. In germline, CDR1 is SGHVS, CDR2 FNYEAQ. Losses at the gene ends were 4 bases for V and 8 bases for J; bases not matched to a gene: 5. CDR3 sequence: CASSSQRGGDIQYF. CDR3 DNA sequence: TGTGCCAGCAGCTCCCAGCGGGGGGGAGACATTCAGTACTTC.

The sample holds a few counts of this clonotype. The chain links TRBV4-1 to TRBJ1-2; 7 nucleotides line up with TRBD1. Trimming cost V 1 base and J 6 bases; bases outside gene matches: 5. Looked up from germline, CDR1 is MGHRA and CDR2 is YSYEKL. The CDR3 is made up of 14 amino acids. The CDR3 protein is CASSQADRDNGYTF. The DNA for the CDR3 is TGCGCCAGCAGCCAAGCAGACAGGGACAATGGCTACACCTTC.

This sequence joins TRBV2 and TRBJ2-5; perhaps D is TRBD1 or TRBD2 (5 bases each). V was clipped by 7 bases and J by 3 bases, with 15 bases between them. The CDR3 runs 14 residues. Germline V gene data show CDR1 as SNHLY and CDR2 as FYNNEI. CDR3 nucleotide sequence: TGTGCCAGCACCAACTCGGGGACCAAAGAGACCCAGTACTTC. Translation: CASTNSGTKETQYF. The full variable domain, in which reference TRBV2 and TRBJ2-5 provide the parts outside the CDR3, is EPEVTQTPSHQVTQMGQEVILRCVPISNHLYFYWYRQILGQKVEFLVSFYNNEISEKSEIFDDQFSVERPDGSNFTLKIRSTKLEDSAMYFCASTNSGTKETQYFGPGTRLLVL.

The chain joins TRBV24-1 to TRBJ2-7; TRBD2 is a possible D gene (5 bases). Germline-derived CDR1 and CDR2 are KGHDR and SFDVKD. This CDR3 is 13 amino acids long. Trimming cost V 3 bases and J 5 bases, with 10 bases left between them. The CDR3: CATSDTSGDEQYF. As DNA, the CDR3 is TGTGCCACCAGTGATACGTCCGGGGACGAGCAGTACTTC.

A few counts support this clonotype. The rearrangement joins TRBV9 to TRBJ2-1; the D gene is possibly TRBD1 (5 bases). Germline V gene data show CDR1 as SGDLS and CDR2 as YYNGEE. This CDR3 region has 15 residues. V shed 0 bases and J shed 6 bases, with 13 bases lying between them. CDR3 sequence: CASSVGGSRSNEQFF. For the CDR3, the DNA is TGTGCCAGCAGCGTAGGGGGCAGTCGGAGCAATGAGCAGTTCTTC.

The chain uses TRBV6-5 and TRBJ2-5, with 11 bases identical to TRBD1. The CDR3 totals 16 residues. J was trimmed by 1 base and V by 0 bases; bases with no gene match: 1. Germline values: CDR1 MNHEY, CDR2 SVGAGI. The CDR3 nucleotides are TGTGCCAGCAGTTACTCGGGGACAGGGGGCCAAGAGACCCAGTACTTC. Translation: CASSYSGTGGQETQYF.

This clonotype was seen a few times. The CDR3 here is CAISESGYTGELFF. CDR3 nucleotides: TGTGCCATCAGTGAGTCGGGGTACACCGGGGAGCTGTTTTTT. This chain uses TRBV10-3 with TRBJ2-2; D uncertain. V lost 0 bases, J lost 3 bases, and 5 bases lay in between. The CDR3 loop spans 14 amino acids. Germline CDR1 reads ENHRY; CDR2 reads SYGVKD.